The present TCR beta chain was sequenced within a study of blood T cell repertoires in COVID-19. Profiling relied on immunoSEQ multiplex PCR, and the TCRdb table lists in-frame clones only, not all of them. The data contain about 260,000 clones, 80% to 90% of them singletons. This clone was observed a single time. Germline V gives CDR1 MNHNS, CDR2 SASEGT. The CDR3 loop spans 15 amino acids. V was pared by 0 bases and J by 11 bases, with 17 bases between. This rearrangement joins TRBV6-1 to TRBJ2-1; D possibly corresponds to TRBD1 (5 bases). This receptor was taken from a woman aged 70-85 years with COVID-19, enrolled during active disease. Sequencing used peripheral blood. The CDR3 loop is CASSEALFDSRKQFF. In DNA, the CDR3 is TGTGCCAGCAGTGAAGCGCTATTCGACAGCCGCAAGCAGTTCTTC.